The clone carrying this TCR beta chain occurred many times. Antigen unknown. Germline V lookup: CDR1 SGHTA, CDR2 FQGNSA. The CDR3 has 14 amino acids. V was clipped by 2 bases and J by 4 bases, with 11 bases between them. Time point in this sample: newly diagnosed GD, antithyroid drugs for less than 3 months. From RNA extracted from PBMCs, the TCR library was made. These data originate in a study of regulatory T cells in long-lasting Graves disease. Findings and limits, study-wide: Newly diagnosed disease favored TRBV20-1 and TRBJ2-1 over persistent disease. Accuracy might have suffered from few samples.

Both iRepertoire HTBI primers and Arm-PCR of CDR3 regions were used to build the TCR beta libraries. Original analysis: Among the samples, around 60 TRBV and some 13 TRBJ segments were identified. From the multiplex PCR reads, TCRdb called clonotypes with MiXCR, one entry per CDR3 protein. The V and J calls and clone size are TCRdb's, not the authors'. The table includes 350,000 to 400,000 distinct CDR3 sequences, around 15% detected once. This sequence was found in a female donor with Graves disease. The gene calls are TRBV7-2 and TRBJ1-1; TRBD1 might be the D (5 bases). The specimen was peripheral blood mononuclear cells (PBMCs), collected at new diagnosis, from a patient treated with antithyroid drugs. The CDR3 nucleotides read TGTGCCAGCAGCTTAATAGGGGCGCGCACTGAAGCTTTCTTT. It specifies CASSLIGARTEAFF.